The clone carrying this T cell receptor (beta chain) was observed at least ten times. The CDR3 has 14 amino acids. CDR1 is SGHRS and CDR2 is YFSETQ in the germline V gene. The ends lost 4 bases at V and 6 bases at J; junction bases unmatched: 7. These data are taken from a study of T-cell reconstitution after alpha-beta-depleted transplantation in children. The authors prepared the TCRbeta library with unique molecular identifiers. TCRdb re-called the PCR reads through MiXCR, storing one row per CDR3 protein. Of more than 550,000 distinct CDR3 sequences listed, approximately 10% were seen once; the top ten hold less than 5%.

The sequences come from PBMCs from the stem cell graft donor, collected from the stem cell graft. The clonotype comes from a human donor who donated a stem cell graft to a child with acute myeloid leukemia. This chain links TRBV5-1 with TRBJ2-1, with 7 bases identical to TRBD2. The chain's CDR3 is CASSPLRLANEQFF. For the CDR3, the DNA is TGCGCCAGCAGCCCACTCAGACTAGCCAATGAGCAGTTCTTC.